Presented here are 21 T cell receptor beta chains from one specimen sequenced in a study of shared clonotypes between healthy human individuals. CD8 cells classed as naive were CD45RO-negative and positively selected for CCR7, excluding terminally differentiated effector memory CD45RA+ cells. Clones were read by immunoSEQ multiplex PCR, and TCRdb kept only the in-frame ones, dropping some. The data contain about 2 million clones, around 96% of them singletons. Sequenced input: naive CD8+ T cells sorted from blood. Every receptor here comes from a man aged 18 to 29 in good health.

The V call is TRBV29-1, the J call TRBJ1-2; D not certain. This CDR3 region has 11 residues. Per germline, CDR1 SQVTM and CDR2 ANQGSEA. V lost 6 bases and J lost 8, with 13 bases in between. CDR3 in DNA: TGCAGCGTCGAGGTTCCGGAAGGCTACACCTTC. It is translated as CSVEVPEGYTF.

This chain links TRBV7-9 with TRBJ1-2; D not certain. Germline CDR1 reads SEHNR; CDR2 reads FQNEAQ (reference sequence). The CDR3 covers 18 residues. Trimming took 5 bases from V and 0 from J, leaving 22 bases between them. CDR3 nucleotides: TGTGCCAGCAGCCCCCCGCTTTTGTGGCGCGGAGCTAACTATGGCTACACCTTC. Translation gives CASSPPLLWRGANYGYTF. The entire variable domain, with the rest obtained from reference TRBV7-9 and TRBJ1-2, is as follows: DTGVSQNPRHKITKRGQNVTFRCDPISEHNRLYWYRQTLGQGPEFLTYFQNEAQLEKSRLLSDRFSAERPKGSFSTLEIQRTEQGDSAMYLCASSPPLLWRGANYGYTFGSGTRLTVV.

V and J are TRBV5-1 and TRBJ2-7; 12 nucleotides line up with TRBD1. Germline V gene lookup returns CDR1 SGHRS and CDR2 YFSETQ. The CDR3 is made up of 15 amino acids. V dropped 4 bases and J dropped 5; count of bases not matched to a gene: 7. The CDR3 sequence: CASSPSGTGGHEQYF. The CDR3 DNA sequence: TGCGCCAGCAGCCCCTCCGGGACAGGGGGCCACGAGCAGTACTTC.

For the CDR3, the DNA is TGTGCCAGCAGCTTGGTTATAACTGAAGCTTTCTTT. It yields the protein CASSLVITEAFF. The V and J genes are TRBV5-8 and TRBJ1-1; D is unclear. The V and J ends lost 0 bases and 5 bases respectively, with 5 bases between them. The CDR3 extends over 12 amino acids. The germline V gene has CDR1 SGHTS and CDR2 YDEGEE. Drawing the rest from reference TRBV5-8 and TRBJ1-1, the complete variable domain is EAGVTQSPTHLIKTRGQQATLRCSPISGHTSVYWYQQALGLGLQFLLWYDEGEERNRGNFPPRFSGRQFPNYSSELNVNALELEDSALYLCASSLVITEAFFGQGTRLTVV.

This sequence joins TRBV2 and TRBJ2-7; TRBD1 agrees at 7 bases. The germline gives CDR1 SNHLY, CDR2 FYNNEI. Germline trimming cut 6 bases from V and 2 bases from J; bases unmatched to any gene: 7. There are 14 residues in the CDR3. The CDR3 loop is CASSARTGTYEQYF. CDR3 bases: TGTGCCAGCAGCGCCCGGACAGGAACCTACGAGCAGTACTTC.

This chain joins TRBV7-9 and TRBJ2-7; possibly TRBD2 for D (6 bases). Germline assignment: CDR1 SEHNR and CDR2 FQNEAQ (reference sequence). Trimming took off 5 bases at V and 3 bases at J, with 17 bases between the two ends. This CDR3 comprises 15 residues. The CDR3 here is CASSRPEVAVYEQYF. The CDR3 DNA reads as TGTGCCAGCAGCCGCCCGGAGGTAGCGGTCTACGAGCAGTACTTC.

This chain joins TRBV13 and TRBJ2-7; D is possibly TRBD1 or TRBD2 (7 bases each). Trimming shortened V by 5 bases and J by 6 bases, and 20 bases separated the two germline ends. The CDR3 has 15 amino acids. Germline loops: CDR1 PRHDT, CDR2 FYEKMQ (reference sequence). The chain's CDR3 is CASSPSGEGALEQYF. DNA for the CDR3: TGTGCCAGCAGCCCCTCGGGGGAGGGGGCTCTCGAGCAGTACTTC.

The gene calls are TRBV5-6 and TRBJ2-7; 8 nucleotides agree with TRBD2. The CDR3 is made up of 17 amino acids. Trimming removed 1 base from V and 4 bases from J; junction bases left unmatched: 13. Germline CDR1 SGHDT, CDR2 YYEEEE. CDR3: CASSLRLGAGVQYEQYF. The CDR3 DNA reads TGTGCCAGCAGCTTGAGGTTAGGAGCGGGGGTCCAATACGAGCAGTACTTC.

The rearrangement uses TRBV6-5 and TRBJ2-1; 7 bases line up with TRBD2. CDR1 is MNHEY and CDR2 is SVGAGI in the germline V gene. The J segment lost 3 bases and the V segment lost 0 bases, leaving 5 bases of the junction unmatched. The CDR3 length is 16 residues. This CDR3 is CASSYSTLAYYNEQFF. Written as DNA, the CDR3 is TGTGCCAGCAGTTACTCGACACTAGCGTACTACAATGAGCAGTTCTTC.

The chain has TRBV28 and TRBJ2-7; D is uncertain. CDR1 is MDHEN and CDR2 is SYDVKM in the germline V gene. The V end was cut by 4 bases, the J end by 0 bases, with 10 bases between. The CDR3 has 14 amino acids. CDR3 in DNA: TGTGCCAGCAGTTCCCTACTCAGCTCCTACGAGCAGTACTTC. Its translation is CASSSLLSSYEQYF.

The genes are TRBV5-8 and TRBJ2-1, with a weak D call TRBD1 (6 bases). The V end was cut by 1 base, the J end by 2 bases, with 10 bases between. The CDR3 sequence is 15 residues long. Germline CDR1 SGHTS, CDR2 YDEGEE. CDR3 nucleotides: TGTGCCAGCAGCTTGTCAGGGGCTACCTACAATGAGCAGTTCTTC. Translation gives CASSLSGATYNEQFF.

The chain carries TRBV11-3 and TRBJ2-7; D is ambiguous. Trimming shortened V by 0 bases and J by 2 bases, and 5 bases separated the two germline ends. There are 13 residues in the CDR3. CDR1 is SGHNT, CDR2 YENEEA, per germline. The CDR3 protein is CASSLDWTYEQYF. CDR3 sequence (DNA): TGTGCCAGCAGCTTAGATTGGACCTACGAGCAGTACTTC.

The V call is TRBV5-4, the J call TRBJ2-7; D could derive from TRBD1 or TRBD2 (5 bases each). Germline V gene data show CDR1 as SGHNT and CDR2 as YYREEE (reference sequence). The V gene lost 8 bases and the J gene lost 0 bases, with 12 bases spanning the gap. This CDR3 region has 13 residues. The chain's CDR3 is CASQGPGSYEQYF. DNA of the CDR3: TGTGCCAGTCAGGGACCGGGCTCCTACGAGCAGTACTTC.

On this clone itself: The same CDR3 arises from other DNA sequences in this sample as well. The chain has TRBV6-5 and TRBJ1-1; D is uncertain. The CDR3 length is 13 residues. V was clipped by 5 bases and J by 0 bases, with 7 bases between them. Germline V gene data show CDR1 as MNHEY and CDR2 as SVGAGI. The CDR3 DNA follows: TGTGCCAGCAGTCCCGACATGAACACTGAAGCTTTCTTT. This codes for CASSPDMNTEAFF.

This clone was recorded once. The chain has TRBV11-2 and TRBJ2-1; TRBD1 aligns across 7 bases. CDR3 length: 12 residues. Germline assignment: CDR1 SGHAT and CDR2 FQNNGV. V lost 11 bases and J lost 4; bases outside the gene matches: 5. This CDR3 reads CAGKGAYNEQFF. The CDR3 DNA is TGTGCCGGGAAGGGGGCTTACAATGAGCAGTTCTTC.

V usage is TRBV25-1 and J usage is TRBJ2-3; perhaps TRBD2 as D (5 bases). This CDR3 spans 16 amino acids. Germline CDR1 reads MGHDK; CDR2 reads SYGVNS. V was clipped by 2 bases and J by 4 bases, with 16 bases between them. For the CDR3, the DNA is TGTGCCAGCAGTGAAGACCCGGACTTTGCGGCAGATACGCAGTATTTT. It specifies CASSEDPDFAADTQYF.

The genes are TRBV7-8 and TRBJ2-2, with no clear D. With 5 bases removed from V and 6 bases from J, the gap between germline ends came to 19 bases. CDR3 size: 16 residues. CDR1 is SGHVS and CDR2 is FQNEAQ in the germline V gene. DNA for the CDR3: TGTGCCAGCAGCCCCCAATCTAGGATTGAGGCCGGGGAGCTGTTTTTT. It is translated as CASSPQSRIEAGELFF. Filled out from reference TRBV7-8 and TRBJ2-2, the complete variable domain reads GAGVSQSPRYKVAKRGQDVALRCDPISGHVSLFWYQQALGQGPEFLTYFQNEAQLDKSGLPSDRFFAERPEGSVSTLKIQRTQQEDSAVYLCASSPQSRIEAGELFFGEGSRLTVL.

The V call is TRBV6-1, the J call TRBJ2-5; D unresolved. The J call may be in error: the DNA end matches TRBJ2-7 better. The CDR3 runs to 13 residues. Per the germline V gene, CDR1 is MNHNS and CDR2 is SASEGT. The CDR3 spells CAILTSLSYEQYF. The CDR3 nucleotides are TGTGCCATCCTGACAAGCCTCTCCTACGAGCAGTACTTC.

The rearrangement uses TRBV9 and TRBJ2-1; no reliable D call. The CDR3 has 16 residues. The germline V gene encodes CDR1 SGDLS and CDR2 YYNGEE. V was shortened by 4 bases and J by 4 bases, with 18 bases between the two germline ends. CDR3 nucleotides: TGTGCCAGCAGCCCGTCCTTCCCAACGGAATACAATGAGCAGTTCTTC. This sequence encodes CASSPSFPTEYNEQFF.

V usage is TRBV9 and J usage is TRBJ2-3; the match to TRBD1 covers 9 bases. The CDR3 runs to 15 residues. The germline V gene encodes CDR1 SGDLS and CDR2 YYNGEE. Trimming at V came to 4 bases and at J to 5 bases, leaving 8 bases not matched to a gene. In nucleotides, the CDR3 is TGTGCCAGCAGCCCAGACAGGGGGGCCGTAGATACGCAGTATTTT. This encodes CASSPDRGAVDTQYF.

CDR3 in DNA: TGCGCCAGCAGCCAAGGTGGGGGGTGGGCCTACGAGCAGTACTTC. This gives the protein CASSQGGGWAYEQYF. This chain links TRBV4-3 with TRBJ2-7; possibly TRBD2 for D (6 bases). The CDR3 extends over 15 amino acids. Trimming stripped 1 base from V and 2 bases from J, with 12 bases between. The germline V gene encodes CDR1 LGHNA and CDR2 YSLEER.